Reported below is one TCR beta chain. The antigen it recognizes is unknown. No much larger clone is present one base from it, and per-base qualities are unavailable. The germline V gene (reference sequence) provides CDR1 SGHNT and CDR2 YYREEE. The CDR3 spans 14 residues, from the cysteine through the phenylalanine. The retained sequence is limited to the CDR3, 42 bases, with the frame set at the first base. The germline V and J ends show losses of 4 bases and 5 bases respectively, and no gene match explains 5 bases of the junction. The sample is drawn from a study of blood T cell repertoires in COVID-19 (dated by TCRdb to the early 2020s). For the wider study: Collaborator samples came from the United States, Italy and Spain and covered acute and convalescent phases of COVID-19. The prospective study material was composed of cDNA or gDNA derived from T cells, B-cell-depleted T cells, or PBMCs. Deeply sampled blood TCRbeta repertoires from subjects exposed to, actively infected with, or recovered from COVID-19 were included in the dataset. The repertoires were released in a freely available public database meant as a resource for research on the immune response to SARS-CoV-2. The samples were drawn from two sources: the first 160 participants of the ongoing ImmuneRACE study, and 1,000 to 1,500 subjects contributed by 6 global collaborators. A de-identified subject ID, COVID-19 status, age in years and sex were almost always included in the sample metadata. Where available, HLA class I and class II types were obtained from metadata supplied by the sample provider rather than from assay-based typing.

The full study reports these points: The amount of clinical and demographic metadata varied by source and participant and was provided uncurated.

TCRbeta CDR3 regions were amplified from genomic DNA by means of the immunoSEQ Assay, a bias-controlled multiplex PCR. In the original analysis: Nucleated cell counts per sample were estimated from amplification of reference gene primers within the assay. To quantify the absolute abundance of each unique TCRbeta CDR3 rearrangement, sequence reads were collapsed and filtered. For each sample, productive Simpson clonality was calculated as the square root of Simpson's diversity index across productive rearrangements. TCRdb limited this immuneACCESS table to in-frame rearrangements with V and J called. A share of clones is missing; checked studies link under half to unresolved V genes, and the rest is unexplained. From that table come the V and J calls and clone size; the DNA was used to work out D and trimming. The sample records around 380,000 clones, around 87% of which are singletons. Of the sample, 1.3% falls within the top ten clones.

Participants in the prospective study were aged roughly 18 to 100 years, lived in 24 United States geographic areas, and enrolled through a virtual design. To assign participants to cohorts, the prospective study relied on clinical history that participants themselves reported in a screening survey and a study questionnaire. ImmuneRACE Cohort 3 recovered participants were defined by two consecutive negative NP/OP PCR tests, healthcare professional clearance, or symptom resolution. Each participant in the prospective study had whole blood, serum and a nasopharyngeal or oropharyngeal swab collected by mobile phlebotomists. Additional blood draws and questionnaires over an approximately 2-month period could optionally be provided by prospective study participants. Prospective study blood samples were shipped either frozen or at room temperature before DNA extraction.

The TCR originated in a man aged 25-45 years who had recovered from COVID-19. Sequences were obtained from PBMCs or T cells enriched from blood (not recorded which). This chain joins TRBV5-4 to TRBJ1-1, and 10 bases in between align with TRBD1. DNA sequence: TGTGCCAGCAGCGGCCGGGACAGGGGAACTGAAGCTTTCTTT. It translates to CASSGRDRGTEAFF.